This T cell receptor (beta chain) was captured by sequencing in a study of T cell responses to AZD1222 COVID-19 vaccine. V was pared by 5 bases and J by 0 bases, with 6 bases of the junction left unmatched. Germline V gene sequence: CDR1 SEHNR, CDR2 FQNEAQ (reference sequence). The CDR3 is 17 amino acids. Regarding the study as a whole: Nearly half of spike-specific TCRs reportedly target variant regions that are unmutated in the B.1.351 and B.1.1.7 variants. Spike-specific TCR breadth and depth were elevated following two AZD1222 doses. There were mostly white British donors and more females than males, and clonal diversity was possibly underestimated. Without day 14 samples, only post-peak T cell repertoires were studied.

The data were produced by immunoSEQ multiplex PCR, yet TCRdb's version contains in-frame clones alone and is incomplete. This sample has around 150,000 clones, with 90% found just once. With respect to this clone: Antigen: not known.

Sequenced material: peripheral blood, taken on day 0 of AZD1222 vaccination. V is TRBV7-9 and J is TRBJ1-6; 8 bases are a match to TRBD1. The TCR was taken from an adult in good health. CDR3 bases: TGTGCCAGCAGCAGGGACAGGCAGAGCTCCTATAATTCACCCCTCCACTTT. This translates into CASSRDRQSSYNSPLHF.